The 26 T cell receptor beta chains below all came from one sample that was sequenced in a study of blood T cell repertoires in COVID-19. Produced via immunoSEQ multiplex PCR; TCRdb's table is partial and in-frame only. This repertoire shows more than 200,000 clones, around 90% found once; its top ten account for 1.5% to 2%. Specimen: PBMCs or T cells enriched from blood (not recorded which). Every receptor here comes from a woman aged 18-30 years who had recovered from COVID-19.

The genes are TRBV19 and TRBJ2-7; weak D call: TRBD2 (6 bases). The germline V gene has CDR1 LNHDA and CDR2 SQIVND (reference sequence). Between the trimmed V and J ends, which lost 1 base and 4 bases, there was a span of 8 bases. The CDR3 runs to 13 residues. CDR3 bases: TGTGCCAGTAGTATAGCTGCGGGGTACGAGCAGTACTTC. Its protein product is CASSIAAGYEQYF. Variable domain in full (rest from reference TRBV19 and TRBJ2-7): DGGITQSPKYLFRKEGQNVTLSCEQNLNHDAMYWYRQDPGQGLRLIYYSQIVNDFQKGDIAEGYSVSREKKESFPLTVTSAQKNPTAFYLCASSIAAGYEQYFGPGTRLTVT.

This clone is a singleton in its sample. The J gene is TRBJ2-7, the V gene TRBV6-5; D may be TRBD2 (5 bases). CDR3 length: 14 amino acids. V lost 8 bases, J lost 0 bases, and 14 bases lay in between. Germline lookup yields CDR1 MNHEY and CDR2 SVGAGI. CDR3 in amino acids: CASANLGVSYEQYF. The DNA of the CDR3 is TGTGCCAGCGCAAATCTCGGGGTCTCCTACGAGCAGTACTTC.

V and J are TRBV11-2 and TRBJ2-7; D is perhaps TRBD2 (6 bases). This CDR3 comprises 12 residues. Looked up from germline, CDR1 is SGHAT and CDR2 is FQNNGV. Trimming stripped 7 bases from V and 6 bases from J, with 13 bases between. The CDR3 sequence is CASTPWGVEQYF. The CDR3 DNA sequence: TGTGCCAGCACCCCTTGGGGGGTCGAGCAGTACTTC.

V gene TRBV6-1 combines with J gene TRBJ1-6, with TRBD1 identical over 8 bases. With 2 bases clipped from V and 0 bases from J, the junction kept 6 bases outside the gene matches. In germline, CDR1 is MNHNS, CDR2 SASEGT. This CDR3 is 18 amino acids long. The CDR3 is CASSERTGGSSYNSPLHF. The CDR3 region has the DNA TGTGCCAGCAGTGAAAGAACAGGGGGGAGCTCCTATAATTCACCCCTCCACTTT.

The chain links TRBV7-3 to TRBJ2-2, with 12 bases aligning to TRBD2. Unmatched junction bases numbered 5, after V lost 5 bases and J lost 7 bases. Germline V gene sequence: CDR1 SGHTA, CDR2 FQGTGA. The CDR3 sequence is 15 residues long. In DNA form, the CDR3 reads TGTGCCAGCAGCCGGACTAGCGGGACGAGCGGGGAGCTGTTTTTT. Its protein is CASSRTSGTSGELFF.

The chain recombines TRBV4-1 with TRBJ2-1; 12 bases line up with TRBD2. J gave up 5 bases and V 0 bases, and 2 bases lay outside the gene matches. The V gene's germline CDR1 is MGHRA and CDR2 YSYEKL. This CDR3 has 16 amino acids. Here the CDR3 DNA reads TGCGCCAGCAGCCAAGAGTGGACTAGCGGGAACAATGAGCAGTTCTTC. Its translation: CASSQEWTSGNNEQFF.

This clone came up once. This chain connects TRBV7-8 to TRBJ1-2; D unclear. CDR1 and CDR2 (germline): SGHVS, FQNEAQ. The CDR3 is 13 residues long. The ends were cut back, 5 bases at V and 8 bases at J, with 15 bases in the middle. As DNA, the CDR3 is TGTGCCAGCAGCCCCGACAAGACGATGGGCTACACCTTC. It specifies CASSPDKTMGYTF. The variable domain in full, with the rest retrieved from reference TRBV7-8 and TRBJ1-2, is GAGVSQSPRYKVAKRGQDVALRCDPISGHVSLFWYQQALGQGPEFLTYFQNEAQLDKSGLPSDRFFAERPEGSVSTLKIQRTQQEDSAVYLCASSPDKTMGYTFGSGTRLTVV.

The chain recombines TRBV18 with TRBJ1-5, with a weak D call TRBD1 (6 bases). CDR1 is KGHSH, CDR2 LQKENI, per germline. Deletions cut 1 base from V and 1 base from J, with 11 bases between. The CDR3 runs to 16 residues. In DNA, the CDR3 is TGTGCCAGCTCACCACGCGAGGGGGTAAGCAATCAGCCCCAGCATTTT. Protein: CASSPREGVSNQPQHF.

V gene TRBV11-3 combines with J gene TRBJ1-1; perhaps TRBD1 as D (5 bases). The CDR3 contains 13 residues. The germline gives CDR1 SGHNT, CDR2 YENEEA. Trimming removed 5 bases from V and 1 base from J, with 8 bases in between. The CDR3 spells CASSPTENTEAFF. The CDR3 coding sequence is TGTGCCAGCAGCCCGACAGAGAACACTGAAGCTTTCTTT.

The chain recombines TRBV3-1 (or the pseudogene TRBV3-2) with TRBJ1-2, with TRBD1 identical over 10 bases. V shed 3 bases and J 7 bases; nucleotides not matched to a gene: 5. The CDR3 runs to 14 residues. Germline V gene lookup returns CDR1 LGHDT and CDR2 YNNKEL (reference sequence). In nucleotides, the CDR3 is TGTGCCAGCAGCCAGAGGGACAGGGGTGGTGGCTACACCTTC. Protein sequence: CASSQRDRGGGYTF.

The rearrangement joins TRBV7-9 to TRBJ2-7, with D possibly being TRBD2 (6 bases). The CDR3 extends over 13 amino acids. CDR1 and CDR2 from the germline V gene are SEHNR and FQNEAQ (reference sequence). V was trimmed by 1 base and J by 12 bases, leaving 16 bases between them. CDR3 amino acids: CASSLESGDSVYF. The CDR3, as DNA: TGTGCCAGCAGCTTAGAATCCGGGGACTCGGTGTACTTC. The variable domain in full, completed from reference TRBV7-9 and TRBJ2-7, reads DTGVSQNPRHKITKRGQNVTFRCDPISEHNRLYWYRQTLGQGPEFLTYFQNEAQLEKSRLLSDRFSAERPKGSFSTLEIQRTEQGDSAMYLCASSLESGDSVYFGPGTRLTVT.

V is TRBV10-3 and J is TRBJ1-1; D call uncertain. Trimming removed 3 bases at V and 7 bases at J, with 12 bases between. CDR1 is ENHRY, CDR2 SYGVKD, per germline. This CDR3 region has 13 residues. As DNA, the CDR3 is TGTGCCATCAGTGAATCGGCGGGGAGTGAAGCTTTCTTT. It yields the protein CAISESAGSEAFF.

The V call is TRBV12-3 or TRBV12-4, the J call TRBJ1-1; D unresolved. Trimming left V 0 bases short and J 3 bases short, with 5 bases between. The CDR3 has 13 amino acids. The CDR3: CASSLALYTEAFF. The CDR3 DNA sequence: TGTGCCAGCAGTTTAGCCCTCTACACTGAAGCTTTCTTT.

This clone was detected only once. The chain has TRBV18 and TRBJ1-1; TRBD1 agrees at 7 bases. The germline V gene has CDR1 KGHSH and CDR2 LQKENI. V was pared by 6 bases and J by 4 bases, with 11 bases of the junction left unmatched. The CDR3 runs 15 residues. The CDR3 DNA sequence: TGTGCCAGCTCCCTACAAACAGGGGACGCCACTGAAGCTTTCTTT. It codes for CASSLQTGDATEAFF.

This chain uses TRBV25-1 with TRBJ1-6; TRBD1 aligns across 9 bases. The CDR3 covers 15 residues. Looked up from germline, CDR1 is MGHDK and CDR2 is SYGVNS. Trimming cost V 1 base and J 11 bases; bases outside gene matches: 6. The CDR3 bases are TGTGCCAGCAGTGAATGGGGACAGGGCTGGGCACCCCTCCACTTT. It specifies CASSEWGQGWAPLHF.

The chain couples TRBV9 to TRBJ1-3; D uncertain. The CDR3 consists of 13 residues. Trimming left V 0 bases short and J 4 bases short, with 5 bases between. Per germline, CDR1 SGDLS and CDR2 YYNGEE. DNA for the CDR3: TGTGCCAGCAGCGTAGGTCAGGGAAACACCATATATTTT. Its translation is CASSVGQGNTIYF.

The chain carries TRBV10-3 and TRBJ1-1, with 8 bases identical to TRBD1. The CDR3 contains 13 residues. With V trimmed by 6 bases and J by 3 bases, 3 bases remained unmatched. CDR1 is ENHRY and CDR2 is SYGVKD in the germline V gene. The CDR3 loop reads CAISSQGDTEAFF. The DNA of the CDR3 is TGTGCCATCAGCTCACAGGGGGACACTGAAGCTTTCTTT.

The chain uses TRBV5-1 and TRBJ1-1; TRBD1 matches 7 bases. CDR3 length equals 15 residues. V shed 0 bases and J 4 bases; nucleotides not matched to a gene: 6. Germline V gene data show CDR1 as SGHRS and CDR2 as YFSETQ. The CDR3 DNA reads as TGCGCCAGCAGCTTGGAGGGGGCACGGGGCACTGAAGCTTTCTTT. Amino acids: CASSLEGARGTEAFF.

V is TRBV5-4 and J is TRBJ2-3, with 9 bases lining up with TRBD1. The CDR3 consists of 15 residues. The ends lost 4 bases at V and 4 bases at J; junction bases unmatched: 7. Germline V gene lookup returns CDR1 SGHNT and CDR2 YYREEE (reference sequence). For the CDR3, the DNA is TGTGCCAGCAGCGACCGGACAGGGGAGGCAGATACGCAGTATTTT. This encodes CASSDRTGEADTQYF. Using reference TRBV5-4 and TRBJ2-3 for the parts outside the CDR3, the full variable domain is ETGVTQSPTHLIKTRGQQVTLRCSSQSGHNTVSWYQQALGQGPQFIFQYYREEENGRGNFPPRFSGLQFPNYSSELNVNALELDDSALYLCASSDRTGEADTQYFGPGTRLTVL.

The V call is TRBV29-1, the J call TRBJ2-2; 10 nucleotides agree with TRBD2. Germline V CDR1 and CDR2: SQVTM, ANQGSEA. The CDR3 spans 17 residues. V shed 7 bases, J shed 7 bases, and the junction held 18 bases outside the gene matches. The CDR3 is CSATHKAGGLVVGELFF. In DNA, the CDR3 is TGCAGCGCTACACATAAAGCGGGGGGGCTCGTGGTCGGGGAGCTGTTTTTT.

This clone was seen once. The gene calls are TRBV19 and TRBJ1-4; the match to TRBD1 covers 12 bases. There are 13 residues in the CDR3. Germline values: CDR1 LNHDA, CDR2 SQIVND (reference sequence). V shed 10 bases, J shed 7 bases, and the junction held 4 bases outside the gene matches. This CDR3 is CATRDRGPEKLFF. The CDR3 region has the DNA TGTGCCACCCGGGACAGGGGGCCTGAAAAACTGTTTTTT.

The rearrangement links TRBV19 to TRBJ2-6; D remains ambiguous. The CDR3 loop spans 14 amino acids. V lost 3 bases and J 1 base, leaving 4 bases between the germline ends. Germline-derived CDR1 and CDR2 are LNHDA and SQIVND (reference sequence). The CDR3 loop is CASSIPSGANVLTF. DNA of the CDR3: TGTGCCAGTAGTATCCCGTCTGGGGCCAACGTCCTGACTTTC.

The chain links TRBV5-4 to TRBJ1-1, with 7 bases matching TRBD1. CDR1 and CDR2 (germline): SGHNT, YYREEE (reference sequence). After removal of 4 bases from V and 1 base from J, the junction contained 7 bases not matched to a gene. The CDR3 has 15 amino acids. Here the CDR3 DNA reads TGTGCCAGCAGCGGGGGGACAGTGGGGAACACTGAAGCTTTCTTT. Protein: CASSGGTVGNTEAFF.

The chain joins TRBV28 to TRBJ1-2; no clear D. Trimming removed 5 bases at V and 5 bases at J, with 12 bases between. The CDR3 is made up of 13 amino acids. Germline values: CDR1 MDHEN, CDR2 SYDVKM. In DNA form, the CDR3 reads TGTGCCAGCAGTCTAGGACTGAGTTATGGCTACACCTTC. Encoded protein: CASSLGLSYGYTF.

The V gene is TRBV7-8, the J gene TRBJ1-5; TRBD1 agrees at 8 bases. This CDR3 comprises 14 residues. Trimming at V came to 7 bases and at J to 8 bases, leaving 10 bases not matched to a gene. CDR1 and CDR2 from the germline V gene are SGHVS and FQNEAQ. In nucleotides, the CDR3 is TGTGCCAGCACCCCCTCAGGGGGCGTGGAGCCCCAGCATTTT. Protein product: CASTPSGGVEPQHF. Using reference TRBV7-8 and TRBJ1-5 for the parts outside the CDR3, the full variable domain is GAGVSQSPRYKVAKRGQDVALRCDPISGHVSLFWYQQALGQGPEFLTYFQNEAQLDKSGLPSDRFFAERPEGSVSTLKIQRTQQEDSAVYLCASTPSGGVEPQHFGDGTRLSIL.

Here the CDR3 DNA reads TGTGCCAGCAGTTACAGGGGGTGGGCTGAAGCTTTCTTT. It encodes CASSYRGWAEAFF. The rearrangement links TRBV28 to TRBJ1-1, with TRBD1 identical over 8 bases. Germline values: CDR1 MDHEN, CDR2 SYDVKM. There are 13 residues in the CDR3. With V trimmed by 4 bases and J by 6 bases, 4 bases remained unmatched.